The 26 T cell receptor beta chains given below trace back to one sample, sequenced in a study of blood T cells in healthy people across ages. The second PCR ran 7 to 11 cycles with a sample-barcoded 5' primer and J-beta primers. TCRdb fed the 5' RACE reads into MiXCR, producing one record per CDR3 protein. The sample holds around 1.7 million distinct CDR3 sequences, roughly 27% seen once. The sequencing sample was made of blood. These receptors were obtained from a woman under 40 in good health.

On this clonotype itself: This may be a read error, as it is one base from a much larger clone. This rearrangement joins TRBV5-6 to TRBJ1-6; D is ambiguous. The CDR3 contains 15 residues. From germline, CDR1 is SGHDT and CDR2 YYEEEE. CDR3 DNA sequence: TGTGCCAGCAGCTTTCGGGGATCTAGCGATTCACCCCCCCACTTT. Its protein is CASSFRGSSDSPPHF. The variable domain in full, with the rest retrieved from reference TRBV5-6 and TRBJ1-6, is DAGVTQSPTHLIKTRGQQVTLRCSPKSGHDTVSWYQQALGQGPQFIFQYYEEEERQRGNFPDRFSGHQFPNYSSELNVNALLLGDSALYLCASSFRGSSDSPPHFGNGTRLTVT.

This clonotype occurred many times. The chain has TRBV7-9 and TRBJ2-5, with D possibly called TRBD1 or TRBD2 (6 bases each). The CDR3 spans 16 residues. Germline-derived CDR1 and CDR2 are SEHNR and FQNEAQ (reference sequence). Trimming shortened V by 1 base and J by 7 bases, and 19 bases separated the two germline ends. Here the CDR3 reads CASSLGDTGSIWTQYF. CDR3 bases: TGTGCCAGCAGCTTAGGGGACACCGGGAGCATATGGACCCAGTACTTC.

Turning to this clonotype: Germline is not matched at one junction end, which may reflect a read error. The CDR3 is CAGSLDRAGANQPQHF. The CDR3 bases are TGTGCCGGCAGTTTAGACCGGGCAGGCGCAAATCAGCCCCAGCATTTT. The chain couples TRBV12-3 or TRBV12-4 to TRBJ1-5; D is ambiguous. CDR3 length: 16 residues.

This clonotype was detected only a few times. The gene calls are TRBV24-1 and TRBJ2-7, with 8 nucleotides matching TRBD1. This CDR3 has 16 residues. Germline trimming cut 3 bases from V and 0 bases from J; bases unmatched to any gene: 6. Germline V CDR1 and CDR2: KGHDR, SFDVKD. In DNA, the CDR3 is TGTGCCACCAGTGATCATACAGGACAGGGCTCCTACGAGCAGTACTTC. Its protein is CATSDHTGQGSYEQYF.

This clonotype was seen a few times. CDR3 DNA: TGTGCCAGCAGCCCAGCTCCGAGCTCCTACGAGCAGTACTTC. Amino acid sequence: CASSPAPSSYEQYF. The chain couples TRBV11-2 to TRBJ2-7; no definite D call. The CDR3 covers 14 residues. Deletions cut 5 bases from V and 0 bases from J, with 11 bases between. CDR1 and CDR2 (germline): SGHAT, FQNNGV.

The chain uses TRBV3-1 and TRBJ1-1; a possible D gene is TRBD1 (5 bases). This CDR3 region has 16 residues. V shed 0 bases and J shed 1 base, with 12 bases lying between them. Per germline, CDR1 LGHDT and CDR2 YNNKEL (reference sequence). The CDR3 is CASSQDLGVPNTEAFF. Here the CDR3 DNA reads TGTGCCAGCAGCCAAGATCTAGGGGTCCCGAACACTGAAGCTTTCTTT.

This clonotype was seen more than once but under ten times. The genes are TRBV29-1 and TRBJ2-1; D is possibly TRBD2 (5 bases). The CDR3 length is 13 residues. Germline V CDR1 and CDR2: SQVTM, ANQGSEA. The ends were cut back, 5 bases at V and 4 bases at J, with 12 bases in the middle. The CDR3 is CSVSGSPYNEQFF. The DNA for the CDR3 is TGCAGCGTTTCGGGATCACCATACAATGAGCAGTTCTTC.

This clonotype was observed a few times. The chain couples TRBV5-6 to TRBJ2-7; D perhaps matches TRBD2 (6 bases). The CDR3 loop spans 14 amino acids. CDR1 SGHDT and CDR2 YYEEEE come from the germline V gene. V lost 0 bases, J lost 5 bases, and 12 bases lay in between. CDR3: CASSLGGWGDEQYF. Written as DNA, the CDR3 is TGTGCCAGCAGCTTGGGAGGTTGGGGGGACGAGCAGTACTTC.

This clonotype was found a few times. The chain has TRBV4-1 and TRBJ2-7; possibly TRBD1 or TRBD2 for D (5 bases each). V was clipped by 1 base and J by 3 bases, with 13 bases between them. CDR3 length equals 15 residues. Germline loops: CDR1 MGHRA, CDR2 YSYEKL. CDR3 residues: CASSQVGTVNYEQYF. CDR3 bases: TGCGCCAGCAGCCAAGTGGGGACGGTGAACTACGAGCAGTACTTC.

There are many counts of this clonotype. The chain combines TRBV29-1 with TRBJ2-7, with D possibly TRBD1 on 6 matching bases. Trimming took off 7 bases at V and 7 bases at J, with 20 bases between the two ends. Per germline, CDR1 SQVTM and CDR2 ANQGSEA. This CDR3 comprises 13 residues. The DNA of the CDR3 is TGCAGCGCTTCGACAGGAACTACAGGGGAGCAGTACTTC. It encodes CSASTGTTGEQYF.

On this clonotype itself: With a much larger clone just one base away, this may be a read error. V is TRBV2 and J is TRBJ2-1; D gene unclear. Germline V CDR1 and CDR2: SNHLY, FYNNEI. The CDR3 sequence is 10 residues long. Trimming pared 7 bases from V and 6 bases from J, leaving 4 bases between. This CDR3 is CASTSNEQFF. The CDR3 coding sequence is TGTGCCAGCACGTCCAATGAGCAGTTCTTC.

J is TRBJ1-3 and V is TRBV4-2, with D hard to call. Trimming removed 3 bases at V and 0 bases at J, with 3 bases between. This CDR3 has 13 amino acids. Germline CDR1 LGHNA, CDR2 YNFKEQ. In DNA form, the CDR3 reads TGTGCCAGCAGCCACCCCTCTGGAAACACCATATATTTT. This gives the protein CASSHPSGNTIYF.

This clonotype was counted only a few times. The chain has TRBV16 and TRBJ1-5; D gene ambiguous. Germline-derived CDR1 and CDR2 are KGHSY and FQNENV. V dropped 4 bases and J dropped 5 bases, with 12 bases sitting between them. The CDR3 has 14 residues. The CDR3 DNA follows: TGTGCCAGCAGCCGCTCCGGGGAGGATCAGCCCCAGCATTTT. Protein: CASSRSGEDQPQHF. The full variable domain, its missing parts supplied by reference TRBV16 and TRBJ1-5, is GEEVAQTPKHLVRGEGQKAKLYCAPIKGHSYVFWYQQVLKNEFKFLISFQNENVFDETGMPKERFSAKCLPNSPCSLEIQATKLEDSAVYFCASSRSGEDQPQHFGDGTRLSIL.

This clonotype occurred many times. The J gene is TRBJ2-7, the V gene TRBV5-1; TRBD1 or TRBD2 may be the D gene (5 bases each). V was clipped by 1 base and J by 5 bases, with 13 bases between them. This CDR3 spans 14 amino acids. Per the germline V gene, CDR1 is SGHRS and CDR2 is YFSETQ. CDR3 region: CASSLSGTKNEQYF. DNA of the CDR3: TGCGCCAGCAGCTTGTCGGGGACGAAGAACGAGCAGTACTTC.

The chain couples TRBV9 to TRBJ1-2; D is undetermined. V was clipped by 7 bases and J by 6 bases, with 16 bases between them. Germline-derived CDR1 and CDR2 are SGDLS and YYNGEE. The CDR3 contains 13 residues. The CDR3 is CASAAGPTDGYTF. In DNA form, the CDR3 reads TGTGCCAGCGCGGCAGGACCCACGGATGGCTACACCTTC.

This clonotype was seen repeatedly, ten times or more. The chain joins TRBV29-1 to TRBJ2-7, with D maybe TRBD1 (6 bases). The V end was cut by 6 bases, the J end by 6 bases, with 12 bases between. This CDR3 contains 11 residues. Germline CDR1 SQVTM, CDR2 ANQGSEA. CDR3 in amino acids: CSVAQGTEQYF. For the CDR3, the DNA is TGCAGCGTAGCCCAGGGGACCGAGCAGTACTTC.

The chain links TRBV29-1 to TRBJ2-4, with D hard to call. The CDR3 sequence is 11 residues long. CDR1 and CDR2 from the germline V gene are SQVTM and ANQGSEA. The ends were cut back, 1 base at V and 13 bases at J, with 11 bases in the middle. The CDR3 sequence is CSVEGTEEQYF. CDR3 DNA: TGCAGCGTTGAAGGTACGGAAGAGCAGTACTTC.

V usage is TRBV3-1 and J usage is TRBJ2-1; D might be TRBD1 or TRBD2, each matching 5 bases. CDR3 length: 20 amino acids. With 1 base removed from V and 4 bases from J, the gap between germline ends came to 26 bases. Per germline, CDR1 LGHDT and CDR2 YNNKEL (reference sequence). The chain's CDR3 is CASSQGVPLGTQTKYNEQFF. For the CDR3, the DNA is TGTGCCAGCAGCCAAGGAGTTCCCCTTGGGACCCAAACAAAGTACAATGAGCAGTTCTTC.

This clonotype has only a few counts. The chain carries TRBV3-1 and TRBJ1-4, with D unclear. Trimming cost V 3 bases and J 7 bases, with 6 bases left between them. The CDR3 is 12 amino acids. CDR1 and CDR2 from the germline V gene are LGHDT and YNNKEL (reference sequence). CDR3 region: CASSHRGEKLFF. CDR3 sequence (DNA): TGTGCCAGCAGCCATCGCGGTGAAAAACTGTTTTTT.

The rearrangement links TRBV7-2 to TRBJ2-7; 8 nucleotides agree with TRBD1. V lost 1 base to trimming and J lost 5 bases; unmatched junction nucleotides: 10. Germline loops: CDR1 SGHTA, CDR2 FQGNSA. The CDR3 length is 16 residues. In DNA form, the CDR3 reads TGTGCCAGCAGCTTAGACGGGACAGGAAGTAGCAACGAGCAGTACTTC. As protein: CASSLDGTGSSNEQYF.

The genes are TRBV12-3 or TRBV12-4 and TRBJ1-1; 7 bases are shared with TRBD1. J gave up 0 bases and V 1 base, and 5 bases lay outside the gene matches. The CDR3 length is 16 residues. The CDR3 DNA sequence: TGTGCCAGCAGTTTAGGGGGGGACAGCATGAACACTGAAGCTTTCTTT. Translation gives CASSLGGDSMNTEAFF.

The chain joins TRBV5-1 to TRBJ1-2; the D is unclear. Trimming shortened V by 0 bases and J by 3 bases, and 9 bases separated the two germline ends. Germline CDR1 SGHRS, CDR2 YFSETQ. The CDR3 has 14 residues. CDR3 coding DNA: TGCGCCAGCAGCTTGGAAAGGCAGGACTATGGCTACACCTTC. Its protein is CASSLERQDYGYTF.

In DNA, the CDR3 is TGCAGTGCTAGTCCCCATGACAGGTTTGGAACTGAAGCTTTCTTT. This encodes CSASPHDRFGTEAFF. V gene TRBV20-1 combines with J gene TRBJ1-1; possible D gene TRBD1, 6 bases. The CDR3 is 15 residues long. With 3 bases removed from V and 5 bases from J, the gap between germline ends came to 19 bases. Per germline, CDR1 DFQATT and CDR2 SNEGSKA (reference sequence).

This clonotype occurred a few times. The chain links TRBV29-1 to TRBJ1-1, with 7 bases identical to TRBD1. V was pared by 5 bases and J by 1 base, with 10 bases of the junction left unmatched. The CDR3 is 15 residues long. The germline gives CDR1 SQVTM, CDR2 ANQGSEA. The CDR3 region has the DNA TGCAGCGTTATCCCAGACAGGGCATGGAACACTGAAGCTTTCTTT. Its protein is CSVIPDRAWNTEAFF.

V is TRBV28 and J is TRBJ2-4, with D possibly being TRBD1 (6 bases). Trimming left V 6 bases short and J 2 bases short, with 23 bases between. The germline CDR1 and CDR2 sequences are MDHEN and SYDVKM. CDR3 length equals 18 residues. The CDR3 protein is CASRTGPRGSASKNIQYF. CDR3 sequence (DNA): TGTGCCAGCAGGACGGGCCCCAGGGGATCGGCTTCCAAAAACATTCAGTACTTC.

This clonotype was picked up many times. The chain uses TRBV29-1 and TRBJ1-1, with D uncertain. V was trimmed by 4 bases and J by 0 bases, leaving 0 bases between them. Germline V gene sequence: CDR1 SQVTM, CDR2 ANQGSEA. CDR3 size: 10 residues. CDR3 amino acids: CSVVNTEAFF. CDR3 DNA sequence: TGCAGCGTTGTGAACACTGAAGCTTTCTTT.